This T cell receptor (beta chain) originates from a study of response to subunit inactivated influenza vaccine. Whole-study findings and limits: The authors put forward the suggestion that each seasonal influenza vaccination may bring in only a limited number of new T cells.

The CDR3 consists of 13 residues. The V end lost 7 bases, the J end lost 2 bases, and 11 bases lay between the germline ends. The germline CDR1 and CDR2 sequences are MDHEN and SYDVKM. TCRdb fed the RT-PCR reads into MiXCR, producing one record per CDR3 protein. The sample shows about 500,000 distinct CDR3 sequences, 16% of them seen only once. With regard to this clonotype: The antigen is not known.

The clonotype originates from a man between 45 and 75 years old who received an inactivated influenza vaccine. The starting material was CD4+ T cells sorted from PBMCs, obtained less than 30 months after vaccination. This chain uses TRBV28 with TRBJ1-1; D is ambiguous. Written as DNA, the CDR3 is TGTGCCAGCATCGGAGGATTTAACACTGAAGCTTTCTTT. As protein: CASIGGFNTEAFF.